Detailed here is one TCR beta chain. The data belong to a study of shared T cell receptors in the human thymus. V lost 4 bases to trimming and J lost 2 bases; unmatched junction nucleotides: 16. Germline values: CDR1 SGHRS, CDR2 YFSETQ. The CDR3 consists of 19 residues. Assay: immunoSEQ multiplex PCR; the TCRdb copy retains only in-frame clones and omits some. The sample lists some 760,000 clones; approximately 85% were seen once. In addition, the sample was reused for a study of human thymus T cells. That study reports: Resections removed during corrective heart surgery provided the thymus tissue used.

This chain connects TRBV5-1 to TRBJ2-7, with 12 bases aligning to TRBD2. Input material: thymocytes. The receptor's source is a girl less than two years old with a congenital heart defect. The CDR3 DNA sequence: TGCGCCAGCAGCGACCCGGGACTAGCGGGTCCCGACCCACCCTACGAGCAGTACTTC. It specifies CASSDPGLAGPDPPYEQYF.